The rows below give T cell receptor beta chains drawn from one sample of a study of blood T cells in healthy people across ages. TCRdb re-derived calls from the 5' RACE reads in MiXCR, one entry per CDR3 protein. Of some 1.8 million distinct CDR3 sequences listed, more than 35% are singletons. The sequenced sample consisted of blood. The receptors here all came from a human donor in good health. Each CDR3 is given with its conserved first and last residue. A D gene is named only where the DNA matches it firmly. Size tells how often a clone was seen (once, few, many) or the class of an expanded clone, and some rows leave it out.

V gene: TRBV10-3; clone size: -; D gene: -; J gene: TRBJ1-1; CDR3 DNA: TGTGCCATCAGTGAGTCAGGGGGGGCTAACACTGAAGCTTTCTTT; CDR3 protein: CAISESGGANTEAFF
V gene: TRBV27; clone size: few; D gene: TRBD1; J gene: TRBJ2-7; CDR3 DNA: TGTGCCAGCAGTTCGCCGGGCAGGGGGTACGAGCAGTACTTC; CDR3 protein: CASSSPGRGYEQYF
V gene: TRBV3-1; clone size: few; D gene: TRBD1; J gene: TRBJ1-2; CDR3 DNA: TGTGCCAGCAGCCAACTGGACAGGGATAACTATGGCTACACCTTC; CDR3 protein: CASSQLDRDNYGYTF
V gene: TRBV20-1; clone size: -; D gene: -; J gene: TRBJ1-1; CDR3 DNA: TGCAGTGCCACCCCCCCGGGGGCAAGGTACACTGAAGCTTTCTTT; CDR3 protein: CSATPPGARYTEAFF
V gene: TRBV5-1; clone size: few; D gene: TRBD1; J gene: TRBJ2-7; CDR3 DNA: TGCGCCAGCAGCTTAGCCCCGGGACAGGCCTTGCTCTACGAGCAGTACTTC; CDR3 protein: CASSLAPGQALLYEQYF
V gene: TRBV5-1; clone size: few; D gene: -; J gene: TRBJ2-7; CDR3 DNA: TGCGCCAGCAGCCAGGATAGGGCGACCCAGGGGAACTACGAGCAGTACTTC; CDR3 protein: CASSQDRATQGNYEQYF
V gene: TRBV12-3/TRBV12-4; clone size: -; D gene: -; J gene: TRBJ2-3; CDR3 DNA: TGTGCCAGCAGTCCCATAATAATAGAGGATACGCAGTATTTT; CDR3 protein: CASSPIIIEDTQYF
V gene: TRBV28; clone size: -; D gene: -; J gene: TRBJ2-2; CDR3 DNA: TGTGCCAGCAGTTTTCAGGGACGCGGGGAGCTGTTTTTT; CDR3 protein: CASSFQGRGELFF
V gene: TRBV2; clone size: few; D gene: TRBD1; J gene: TRBJ2-7; CDR3 DNA: TGTGCCAGCAGTGAACAGGGGGACCAGTACGAGCAGTACTTC; CDR3 protein: CASSEQGDQYEQYF
V gene: TRBV5-1; clone size: many; D gene: -; J gene: TRBJ2-2; CDR3 DNA: TGTGCCAGCAGCTTAGGCGGGGACACCGGGGAGCTGTTTTTT; CDR3 protein: CASSLGGDTGELFF